This T cell receptor (beta chain) emerged from a study of post-analysis software for immune sequencing data. Whole-study results and caveats: Multiple sclerosis patients had significantly lower normalized Chao1 diversity than controls.

V was clipped by 5 bases and J by 2 bases; unmatched bases: 8. Germline CDR1 SGHDN, CDR2 FVKESK. CDR3 length: 16 amino acids. Carried by the TCR beta cDNA libraries were unique molecular identifiers. T cells numbering 1 to 10 million yielded 450,000 to 500,000 cDNA molecules. TCRdb processed the PCR reads anew with MiXCR; each CDR3 protein has one entry. This repertoire shows roughly 160,000 distinct CDR3 sequences, roughly 34% found once; its top ten account for 25% to 30%. Turning to this clonotype: The target antigen is unknown.

Material: blood, obtained after autologous hematopoietic stem cell transplantation. The source of this sequence is a girl aged 10-17 years with multiple sclerosis. The chain uses TRBV14 and TRBJ2-1; 8 positions agree with TRBD2. The CDR3 loop is CASSSRTSFPYNEQFF. As DNA, the CDR3 is TGTGCCAGCAGCTCAAGGACTAGCTTCCCCTACAATGAGCAGTTCTTC.